The rows below give T cell receptor beta chains drawn from one sample of a study of identical twins. MiXCR was run by TCRdb on the 5' RACE reads, yielding one entry per CDR3 protein. Here the sample spans 400,000 to 550,000 distinct CDR3 sequences, 20% to 25% being singletons. The same sample was also used in a study of T cells expressing NK-cell markers.

Material: CD4+ T cells sorted from blood. These receptors all come from a woman under 30 in good health. Each CDR3 is given with its conserved first and last residue. The order of the fields is CDR3 protein, CDR3 DNA, V gene, J gene, D gene, CDR3 length, clone size. A D gene is named only where the DNA matches it firmly. Clone size is shown for a subset of rows, as once, few, many or a class of expanded clone.

CASLGTGDTGELFF	TGTGCCAGTCTTGGAACAGGGGACACCGGGGAGCTGTTTTTT	TRBV6-1	TRBJ2-2	TRBD1	14	.
CSTGTGGYEQYF	TGCAGCACCGGGACAGGGGGATACGAGCAGTACTTC	TRBV20-1	TRBJ2-7	TRBD1	12	few
CSARQGVSYEQYF	TGCAGTGCTCGACAGGGGGTGTCCTACGAGCAGTACTTC	TRBV20-1	TRBJ2-7	TRBD1	13	.
CSARGVPSSPDTQYF	TGCAGTGCTAGAGGGGTCCCCTCCTCGCCAGATACGCAGTATTTT	TRBV20-1	TRBJ2-3	.	15	.
CSALDRVRGNQPQHF	TGCAGTGCCCTGGACAGGGTGAGGGGCAATCAGCCCCAGCATTTT	TRBV20-1	TRBJ1-5	TRBD1	15	.
CASSPLPGLVHEQYF	TGTGCCAGCAGCCCACTACCGGGACTAGTGCATGAGCAGTACTTC	TRBV13	TRBJ2-7	TRBD2	15	.
CAISDTGGTETQYF	TGTGCCATCAGTGATACGGGGGGAACAGAGACCCAGTACTTC	TRBV10-3	TRBJ2-5	TRBD2	14	.
CSARIGPGSTDTQYF	TGCAGTGCTAGAATCGGCCCGGGGAGCACAGATACGCAGTATTTT	TRBV20-1	TRBJ2-3	.	15	once
CASSPGNGGSGEQFF	TGCGCCAGCAGCCCCGGTAATGGAGGAAGCGGCGAGCAGTTCTTC	TRBV5-1	TRBJ2-1	.	15	few
CASSQNGNEAFF	TGTGCCAGCAGCCAAAACGGAAACGAAGCTTTCTTT	TRBV12-3/TRBV12-4	TRBJ1-1	.	12	few
CASSKLPLSGSFVGELFF	TGTGCCAGCAGCAAATTGCCCCTCAGCGGGAGTTTCGTCGGGGAGCTGTTTTTT	TRBV21-1	TRBJ2-2	.	18	.
CASTTRLHTDTQYF	TGTGCCAGCACCACGCGGCTTCACACAGATACGCAGTATTTT	TRBV12-3/TRBV12-4	TRBJ2-3	.	14	many
CASSLWANQEKLFF	TGTGCCAGCAGCTTGTGGGCAAATCAGGAAAAACTGTTTTTT	TRBV5-8	TRBJ1-4	.	14	.
CASSLGLRGANVLTF	TGTGCCAGCAGCTTAGGCCTTAGAGGGGCCAACGTCCTGACTTTC	TRBV13	TRBJ2-6	.	15	.
CASSQTTGWEQYF	TGCGCCAGCAGCCAAACCACGGGGTGGGAGCAGTACTTC	TRBV4-1	TRBJ2-7	.	13	few
CASSLAFSSDNEQFF	TGTGCCAGCAGCTTAGCGTTTAGCTCTGACAATGAGCAGTTCTTC	TRBV7-9	TRBJ2-1	.	15	once
CASSSGINYEQYF	TGTGCCAGCAGTTCAGGGATAAACTACGAGCAGTACTTC	TRBV7-9	TRBJ2-7	.	13	.
CASSFGLPGQGYGYTF	TGTGCCAGCAGCTTCGGGCTACCGGGACAGGGCTATGGCTACACCTTC	TRBV7-9	TRBJ1-2	TRBD1	16	few
CASNDLPRGAWEQFF	TGTGCCAGCAATGATCTACCTCGGGGGGCGTGGGAGCAGTTCTTC	TRBV11-2	TRBJ2-1	.	15	few
CSARTKGGFNQPQHF	TGCAGTGCTAGGACGAAAGGGGGATTCAATCAGCCCCAGCATTTT	TRBV20-1	TRBJ1-5	.	15	few
CASSPLLADQETQYF	TGTGCCAGCAGCCCCTTACTAGCGGACCAAGAGACCCAGTACTTC	TRBV7-9	TRBJ2-5	TRBD2	15	few
CASSPPGNTIYF	TGTGCCAGCAGCCCGCCCGGAAACACCATATATTTT	TRBV12-3/TRBV12-4	TRBJ1-3	.	12	many
CASSLDSGRGINEQFF	TGTGCCAGCAGCCTTGATAGCGGGAGGGGAATCAATGAGCAGTTCTTC	TRBV7-2	TRBJ2-1	TRBD2	16	once
CASTRGEGTSGYNEQFF	TGTGCCAGCACCCGAGGGGAAGGGACTAGCGGATACAATGAGCAGTTCTTC	TRBV12-3/TRBV12-4	TRBJ2-1	TRBD2	17	.
CSATFAGRGDTQYF	TGCAGTGCAACTTTTGCGGGGCGGGGAGATACGCAGTATTTT	TRBV20-1	TRBJ2-3	.	14	few
CASSLGDSPFYNEQFF	TGTGCCAGCAGCCTAGGGGACTCCCCATTCTACAATGAGCAGTTCTTC	TRBV11-3	TRBJ2-1	.	16	.
CASSLAAGRNTEAFF	TGTGCCAGCAGTTTAGCGGCAGGGAGGAACACTGAAGCTTTCTTT	TRBV12-3/TRBV12-4	TRBJ1-1	.	15	many
CASSPPGTGIAGELRDEQFF	TGTGCCAGTAGTCCGCCCGGGACAGGGATAGCGGGAGAACTTCGGGATGAGCAGTTCTTC	TRBV19	TRBJ2-1	.	20	.
CSASRGQVSYNEQFF	TGCAGTGCTAGCCGCGGACAGGTCTCCTACAATGAGCAGTTCTTC	TRBV20-1	TRBJ2-1	TRBD1	15	.